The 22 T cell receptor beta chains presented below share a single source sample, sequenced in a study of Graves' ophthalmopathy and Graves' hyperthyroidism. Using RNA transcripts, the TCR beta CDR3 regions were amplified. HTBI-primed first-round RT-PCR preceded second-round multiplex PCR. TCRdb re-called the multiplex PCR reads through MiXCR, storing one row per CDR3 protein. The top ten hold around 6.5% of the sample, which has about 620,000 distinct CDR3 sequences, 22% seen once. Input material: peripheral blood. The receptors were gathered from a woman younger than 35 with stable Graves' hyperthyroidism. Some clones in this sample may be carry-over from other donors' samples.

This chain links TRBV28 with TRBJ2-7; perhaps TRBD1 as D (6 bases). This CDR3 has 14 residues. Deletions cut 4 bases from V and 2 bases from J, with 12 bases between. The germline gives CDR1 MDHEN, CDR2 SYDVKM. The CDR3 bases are TGTGCCAGCAGTTATAACAGGGAACCCTACGAGCAGTACTTC. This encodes CASSYNREPYEQYF.

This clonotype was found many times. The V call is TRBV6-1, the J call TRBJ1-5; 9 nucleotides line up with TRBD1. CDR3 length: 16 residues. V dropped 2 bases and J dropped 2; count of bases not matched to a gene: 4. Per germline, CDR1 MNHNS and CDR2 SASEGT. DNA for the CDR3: TGTGCCAGCAGTGAAAATTGGACAGGGGGCAATCAGCCCCAGCATTTT. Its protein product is CASSENWTGGNQPQHF.

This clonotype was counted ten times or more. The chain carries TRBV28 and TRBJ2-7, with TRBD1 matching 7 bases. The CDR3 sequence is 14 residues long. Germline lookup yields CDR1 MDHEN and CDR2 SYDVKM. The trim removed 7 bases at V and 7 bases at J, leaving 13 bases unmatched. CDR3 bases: TGTGCCAGCACCACCCGGACAGGAGGTTATGAGCAGTACTTC. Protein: CASTTRTGGYEQYF.

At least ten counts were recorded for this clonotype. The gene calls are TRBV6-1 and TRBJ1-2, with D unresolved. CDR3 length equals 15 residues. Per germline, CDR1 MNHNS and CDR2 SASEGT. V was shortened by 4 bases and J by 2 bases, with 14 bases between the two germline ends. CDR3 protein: CASSGDRSGNYGYTF. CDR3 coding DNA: TGTGCCAGCAGTGGAGATAGATCGGGGAACTATGGCTACACCTTC.

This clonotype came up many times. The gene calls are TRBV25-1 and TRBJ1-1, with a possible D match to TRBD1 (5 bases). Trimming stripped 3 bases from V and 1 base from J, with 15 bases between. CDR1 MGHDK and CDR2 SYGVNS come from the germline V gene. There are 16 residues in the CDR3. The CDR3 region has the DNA TGTGCCAGCAGTGATCCGGCAGGGACGTCGAACACTGAAGCTTTCTTT. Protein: CASSDPAGTSNTEAFF.

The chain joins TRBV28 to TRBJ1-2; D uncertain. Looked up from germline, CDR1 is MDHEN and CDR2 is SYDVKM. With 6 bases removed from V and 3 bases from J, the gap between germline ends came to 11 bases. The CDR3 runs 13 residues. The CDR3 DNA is TGTGCCAGCAGCCCGTCCCAGGACTATGGCTACACCTTC. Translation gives CASSPSQDYGYTF.

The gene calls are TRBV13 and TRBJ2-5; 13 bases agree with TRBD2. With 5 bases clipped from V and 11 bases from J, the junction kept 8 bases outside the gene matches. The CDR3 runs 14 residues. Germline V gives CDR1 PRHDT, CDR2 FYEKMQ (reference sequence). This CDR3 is CASSPGLAGELQYF. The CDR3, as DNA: TGTGCCAGCAGCCCCGGACTAGCGGGGGAACTGCAGTACTTC.

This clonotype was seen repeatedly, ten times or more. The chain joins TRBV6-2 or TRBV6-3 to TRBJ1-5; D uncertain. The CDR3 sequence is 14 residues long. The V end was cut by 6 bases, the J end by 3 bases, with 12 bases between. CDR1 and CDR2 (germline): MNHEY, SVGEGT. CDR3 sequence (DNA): TGTGCCAGCAGAACATGGAGGGACAATCAGCCCCAGCATTTT. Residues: CASRTWRDNQPQHF.

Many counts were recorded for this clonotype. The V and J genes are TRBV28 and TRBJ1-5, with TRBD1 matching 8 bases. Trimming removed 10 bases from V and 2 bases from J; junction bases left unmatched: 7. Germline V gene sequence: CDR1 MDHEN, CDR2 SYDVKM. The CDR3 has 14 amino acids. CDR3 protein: CATQDRGGNQPQHF. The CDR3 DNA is TGTGCCACCCAAGACAGGGGTGGCAATCAGCCCCAGCATTTT.

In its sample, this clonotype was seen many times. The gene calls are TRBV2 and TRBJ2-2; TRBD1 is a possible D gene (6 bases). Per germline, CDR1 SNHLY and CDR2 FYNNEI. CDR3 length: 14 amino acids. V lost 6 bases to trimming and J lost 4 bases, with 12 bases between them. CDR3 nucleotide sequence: TGTGCCAGCAGACAGGGTGCGGTCACCGGGGAGCTGTTTTTT. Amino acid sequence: CASRQGAVTGELFF.

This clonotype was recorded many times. CDR3: CAISESGGMNTEAFF. DNA for the CDR3: TGTGCCATCAGTGAGTCAGGGGGAATGAACACTGAAGCTTTCTTT. The rearrangement uses TRBV10-3 and TRBJ1-1, with D possibly being TRBD1 (6 bases). V lost 0 bases, J lost 0 bases, and 8 bases lay in between. The germline gives CDR1 ENHRY, CDR2 SYGVKD. The CDR3 loop spans 15 amino acids.

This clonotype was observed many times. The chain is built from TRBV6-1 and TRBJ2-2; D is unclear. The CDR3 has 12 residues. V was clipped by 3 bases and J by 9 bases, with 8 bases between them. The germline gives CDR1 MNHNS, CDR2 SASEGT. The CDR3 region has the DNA TGTGCCAGCAGTGAGCCGATACGGGAGCTGTTTTTT. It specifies CASSEPIRELFF.

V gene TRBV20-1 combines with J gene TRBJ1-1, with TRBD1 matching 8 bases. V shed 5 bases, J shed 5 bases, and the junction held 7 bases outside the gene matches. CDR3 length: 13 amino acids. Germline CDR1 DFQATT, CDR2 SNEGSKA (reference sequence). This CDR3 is CSAGQGVSTEAFF. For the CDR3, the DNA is TGCAGTGCTGGACAGGGTGTTTCAACTGAAGCTTTCTTT.

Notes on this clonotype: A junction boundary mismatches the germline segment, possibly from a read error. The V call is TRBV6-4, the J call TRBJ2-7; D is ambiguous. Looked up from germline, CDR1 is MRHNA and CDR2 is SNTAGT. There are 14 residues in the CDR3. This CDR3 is CASSYSGKSYEQYF. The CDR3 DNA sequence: TGTGCCAGCAGTTACTCTGGAAAGTCCTACGAGCAGTACTTC.

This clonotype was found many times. DNA for the CDR3: TGTGCCAGCAGCTTGCGGACAGGGGACTCACCCCTCCACTTT. The encoded protein is CASSLRTGDSPLHF. V usage is TRBV5-6 and J usage is TRBJ1-6; 9 bases are shared with TRBD1. Germline V lookup: CDR1 SGHDT, CDR2 YYEEEE. Trimming at V came to 1 base and at J to 10 bases, leaving 3 bases not matched to a gene. CDR3 length: 14 amino acids.

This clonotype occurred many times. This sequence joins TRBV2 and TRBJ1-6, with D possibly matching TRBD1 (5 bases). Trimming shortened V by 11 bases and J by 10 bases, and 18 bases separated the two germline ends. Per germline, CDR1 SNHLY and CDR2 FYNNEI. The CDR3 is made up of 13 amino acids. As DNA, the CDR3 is TGTGCCTGCGGGGGACTGAGCGACTCACCCCTCCACTTT. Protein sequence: CACGGLSDSPLHF.

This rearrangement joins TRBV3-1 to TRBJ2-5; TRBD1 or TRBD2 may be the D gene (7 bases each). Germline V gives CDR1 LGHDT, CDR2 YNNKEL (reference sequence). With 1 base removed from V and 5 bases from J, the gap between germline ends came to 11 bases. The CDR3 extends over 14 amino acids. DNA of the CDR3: TGTGCCAGCAGCCAAGCAGGGGGGGGGGAGACCCAGTACTTC. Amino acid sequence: CASSQAGGGETQYF.

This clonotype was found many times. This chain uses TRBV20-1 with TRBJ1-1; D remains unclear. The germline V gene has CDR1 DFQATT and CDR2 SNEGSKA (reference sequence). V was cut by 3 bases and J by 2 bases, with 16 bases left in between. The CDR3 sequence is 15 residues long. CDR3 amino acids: CSASSTERINTEAFF. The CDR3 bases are TGCAGTGCTAGTAGTACAGAGAGGATTAACACTGAAGCTTTCTTT.

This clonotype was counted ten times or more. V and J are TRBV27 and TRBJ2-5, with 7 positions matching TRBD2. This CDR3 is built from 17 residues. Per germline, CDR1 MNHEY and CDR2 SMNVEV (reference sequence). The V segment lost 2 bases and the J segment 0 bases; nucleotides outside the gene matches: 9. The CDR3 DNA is TGTGCCAGCAGTTTAGGGTTGGGGGGAGGGGACCAAGAGACCCAGTACTTC. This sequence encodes CASSLGLGGGDQETQYF.

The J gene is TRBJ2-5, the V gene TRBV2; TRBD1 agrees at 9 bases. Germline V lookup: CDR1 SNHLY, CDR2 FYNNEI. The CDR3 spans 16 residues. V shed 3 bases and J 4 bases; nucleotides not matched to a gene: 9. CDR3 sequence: CASSEGPGQGGETQYF. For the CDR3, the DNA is TGTGCCAGCAGTGAGGGTCCGGGACAGGGAGGAGAGACCCAGTACTTC.

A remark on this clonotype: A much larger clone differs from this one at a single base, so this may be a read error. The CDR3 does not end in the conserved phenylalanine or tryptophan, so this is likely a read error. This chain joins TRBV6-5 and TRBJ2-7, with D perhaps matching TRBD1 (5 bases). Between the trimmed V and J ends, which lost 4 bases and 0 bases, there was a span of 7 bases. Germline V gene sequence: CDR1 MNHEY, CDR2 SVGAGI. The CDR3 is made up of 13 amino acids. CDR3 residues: CASSSGNSYEQYY. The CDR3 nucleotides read TGTGCCAGCAGTTCAGGGAACTCCTACGAGCAGTACTAC.

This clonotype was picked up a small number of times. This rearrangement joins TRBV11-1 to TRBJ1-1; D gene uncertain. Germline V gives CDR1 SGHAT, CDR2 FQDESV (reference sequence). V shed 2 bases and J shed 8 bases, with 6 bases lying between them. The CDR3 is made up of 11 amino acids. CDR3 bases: TGTGCCAGCAGCTTATATCAAGAAGCTTTCTTT. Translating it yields CASSLYQEAFF.